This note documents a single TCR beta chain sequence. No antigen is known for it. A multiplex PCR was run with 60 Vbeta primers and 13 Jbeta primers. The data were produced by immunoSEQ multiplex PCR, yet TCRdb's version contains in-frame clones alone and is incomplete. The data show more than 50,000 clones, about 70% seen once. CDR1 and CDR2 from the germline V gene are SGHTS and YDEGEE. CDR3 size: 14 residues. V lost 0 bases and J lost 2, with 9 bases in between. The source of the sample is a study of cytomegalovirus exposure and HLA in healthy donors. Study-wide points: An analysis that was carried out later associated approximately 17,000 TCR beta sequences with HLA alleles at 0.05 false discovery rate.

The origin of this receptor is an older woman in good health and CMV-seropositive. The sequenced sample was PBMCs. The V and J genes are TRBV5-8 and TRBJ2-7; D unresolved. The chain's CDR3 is CASSLGQNAYEQYF. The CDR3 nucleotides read TGTGCCAGCAGCTTGGGGCAGAATGCCTACGAGCAGTACTTC.